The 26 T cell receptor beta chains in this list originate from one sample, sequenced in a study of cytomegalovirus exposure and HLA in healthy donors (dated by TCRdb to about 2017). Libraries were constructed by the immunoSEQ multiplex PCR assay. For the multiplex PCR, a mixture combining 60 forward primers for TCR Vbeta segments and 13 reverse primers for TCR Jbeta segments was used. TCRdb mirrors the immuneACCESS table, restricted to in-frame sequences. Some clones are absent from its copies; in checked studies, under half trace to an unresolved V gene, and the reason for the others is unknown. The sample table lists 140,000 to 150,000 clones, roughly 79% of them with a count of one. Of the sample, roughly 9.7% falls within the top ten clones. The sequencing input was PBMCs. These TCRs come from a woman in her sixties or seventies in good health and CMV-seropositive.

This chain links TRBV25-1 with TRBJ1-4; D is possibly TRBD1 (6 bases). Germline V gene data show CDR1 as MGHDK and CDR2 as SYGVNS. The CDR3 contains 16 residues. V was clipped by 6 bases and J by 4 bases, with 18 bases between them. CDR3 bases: TGTGCCAGCAGAGGACAGCCCGGGTTTGATAATGAAAAACTGTTTTTT. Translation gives CASRGQPGFDNEKLFF.

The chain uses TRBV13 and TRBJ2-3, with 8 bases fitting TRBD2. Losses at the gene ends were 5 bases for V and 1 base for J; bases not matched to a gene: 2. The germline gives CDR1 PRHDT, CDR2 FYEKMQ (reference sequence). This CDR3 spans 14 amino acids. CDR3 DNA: TGTGCCAGCAGCGTCGGGGGGGGCACAGATACGCAGTATTTT. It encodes CASSVGGGTDTQYF.

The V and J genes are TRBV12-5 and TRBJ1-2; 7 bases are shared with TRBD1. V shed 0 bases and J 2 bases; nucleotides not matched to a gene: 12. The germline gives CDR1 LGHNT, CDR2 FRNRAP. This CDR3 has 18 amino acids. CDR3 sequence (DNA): TGTGCTAGTGGTTTGGTGGCCACTCTAGGGGGCGCGAACTATGGCTACACCTTC. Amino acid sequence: CASGLVATLGGANYGYTF. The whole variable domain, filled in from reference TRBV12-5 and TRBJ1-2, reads DARVTQTPRHKVTEMGQEVTMRCQPILGHNTVFWYRQTMMQGLELLAYFRNRAPLDDSGMPKDRFSAEMPDATLATLKIQPSEPRDSAVYFCASGLVATLGGANYGYTFGSGTRLTVV.

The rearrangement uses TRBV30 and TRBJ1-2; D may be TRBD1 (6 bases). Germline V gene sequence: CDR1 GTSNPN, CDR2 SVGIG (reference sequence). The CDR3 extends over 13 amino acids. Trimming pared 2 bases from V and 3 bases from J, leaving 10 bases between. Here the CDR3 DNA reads TGTGCCTGGAGTCAGGGGTTCGACTATGGCTACACCTTC. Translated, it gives CAWSQGFDYGYTF.

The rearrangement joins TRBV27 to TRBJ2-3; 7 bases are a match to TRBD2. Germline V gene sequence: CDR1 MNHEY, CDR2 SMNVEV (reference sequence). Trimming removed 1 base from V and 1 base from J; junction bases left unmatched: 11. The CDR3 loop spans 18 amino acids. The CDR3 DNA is TGTGCCAGCAGTTTATGGGGCGGGAGCGGTTCGGGCACAGATACGCAGTATTTT. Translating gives CASSLWGGSGSGTDTQYF.

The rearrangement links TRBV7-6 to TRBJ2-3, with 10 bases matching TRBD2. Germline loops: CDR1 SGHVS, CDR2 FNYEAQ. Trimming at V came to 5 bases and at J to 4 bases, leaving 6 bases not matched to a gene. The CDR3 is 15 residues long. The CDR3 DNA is TGTGCCAGCAGCACCGGGACTAGCGAGGCAGATACGCAGTATTTT. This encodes CASSTGTSEADTQYF.

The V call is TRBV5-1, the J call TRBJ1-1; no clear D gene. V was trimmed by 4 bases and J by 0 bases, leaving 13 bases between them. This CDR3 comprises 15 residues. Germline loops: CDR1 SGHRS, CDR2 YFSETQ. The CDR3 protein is CASSPWGVMNTEAFF. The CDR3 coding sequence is TGCGCCAGCAGCCCCTGGGGAGTTATGAACACTGAAGCTTTCTTT.

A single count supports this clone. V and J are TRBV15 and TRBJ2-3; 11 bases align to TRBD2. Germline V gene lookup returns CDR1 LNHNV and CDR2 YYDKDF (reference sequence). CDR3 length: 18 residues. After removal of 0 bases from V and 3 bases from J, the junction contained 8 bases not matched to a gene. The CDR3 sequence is CATSRDPRVAGGTDTQYF. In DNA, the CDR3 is TGTGCCACCAGCAGAGACCCTAGGGTAGCGGGAGGGACAGATACGCAGTATTTT.

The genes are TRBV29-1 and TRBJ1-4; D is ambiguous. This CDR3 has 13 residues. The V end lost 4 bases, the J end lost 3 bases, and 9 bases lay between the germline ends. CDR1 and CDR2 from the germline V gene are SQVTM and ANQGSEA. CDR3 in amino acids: CSVGEGANEKLFF. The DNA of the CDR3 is TGCAGCGTTGGGGAGGGAGCTAATGAAAAACTGTTTTTT.

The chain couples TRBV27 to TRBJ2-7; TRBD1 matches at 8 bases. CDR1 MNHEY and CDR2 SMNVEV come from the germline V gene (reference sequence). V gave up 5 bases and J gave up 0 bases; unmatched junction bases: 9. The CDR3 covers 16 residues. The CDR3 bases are TGTGCCAGCAGTCAAGGACAGGGCTTTTCCTCCTACGAGCAGTACTTC. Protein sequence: CASSQGQGFSSYEQYF.

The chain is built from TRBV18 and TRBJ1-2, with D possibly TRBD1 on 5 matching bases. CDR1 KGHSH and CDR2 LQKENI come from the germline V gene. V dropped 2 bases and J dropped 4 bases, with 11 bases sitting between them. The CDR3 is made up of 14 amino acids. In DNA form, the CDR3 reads TGTGCCAGCTCACCAATAACAGGAGTCTATGGCTACACCTTC. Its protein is CASSPITGVYGYTF.

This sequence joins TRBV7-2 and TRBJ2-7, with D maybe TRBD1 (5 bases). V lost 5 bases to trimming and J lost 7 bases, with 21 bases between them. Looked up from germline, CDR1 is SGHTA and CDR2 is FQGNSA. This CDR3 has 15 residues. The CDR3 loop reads CASSPSGLFQGEQYF. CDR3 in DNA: TGTGCCAGCAGCCCAAGTGGGCTCTTCCAGGGAGAGCAGTACTTC.

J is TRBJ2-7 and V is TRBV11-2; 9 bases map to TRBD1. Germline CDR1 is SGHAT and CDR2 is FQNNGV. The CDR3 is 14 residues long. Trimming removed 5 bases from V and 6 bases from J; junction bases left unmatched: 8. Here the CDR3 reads CASSPSGQGGEQYF. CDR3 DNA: TGTGCCAGCAGCCCATCGGGACAGGGTGGCGAGCAGTACTTC.

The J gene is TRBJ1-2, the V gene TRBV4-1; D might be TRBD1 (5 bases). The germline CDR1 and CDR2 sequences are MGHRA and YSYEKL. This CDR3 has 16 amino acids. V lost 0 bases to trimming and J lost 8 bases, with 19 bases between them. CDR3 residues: CASSQEKGHLPRGYTF. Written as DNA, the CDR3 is TGCGCCAGCAGCCAAGAAAAAGGACACCTCCCTCGGGGCTACACCTTC.

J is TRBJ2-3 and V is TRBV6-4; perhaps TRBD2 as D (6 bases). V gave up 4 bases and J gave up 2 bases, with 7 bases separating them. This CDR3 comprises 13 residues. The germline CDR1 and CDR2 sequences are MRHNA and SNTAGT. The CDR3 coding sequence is TGTGCCAGCAGTGCGGGGGACACAGATACGCAGTATTTT. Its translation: CASSAGDTDTQYF.

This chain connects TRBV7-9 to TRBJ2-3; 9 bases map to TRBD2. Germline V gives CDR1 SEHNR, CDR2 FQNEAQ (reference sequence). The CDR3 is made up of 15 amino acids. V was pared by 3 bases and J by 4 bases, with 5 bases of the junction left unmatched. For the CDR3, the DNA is TGTGCCAGCAGCTTCTTAGCGGGAGTGGCAGATACGCAGTATTTT. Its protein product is CASSFLAGVADTQYF.

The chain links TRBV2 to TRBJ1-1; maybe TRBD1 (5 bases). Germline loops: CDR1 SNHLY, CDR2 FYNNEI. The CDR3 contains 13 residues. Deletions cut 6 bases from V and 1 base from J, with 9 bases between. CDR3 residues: CASSADRNTEAFF. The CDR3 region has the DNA TGTGCCAGCAGCGCCGACAGGAACACTGAAGCTTTCTTT. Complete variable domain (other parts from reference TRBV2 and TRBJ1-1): EPEVTQTPSHQVTQMGQEVILRCVPISNHLYFYWYRQILGQKVEFLVSFYNNEISEKSEIFDDQFSVERPDGSNFTLKIRSTKLEDSAMYFCASSADRNTEAFFGQGTRLTVV.

The CDR3 DNA is TGCGCCAGCAGCACCCTCATAGCGGGAGGGAAGGAAAACATTCAGTACTTC. It specifies CASSTLIAGGKENIQYF. J is TRBJ2-4 and V is TRBV4-1, with 11 bases that match TRBD2. The V gene's germline CDR1 is MGHRA and CDR2 YSYEKL. This CDR3 has 17 amino acids. V trimming: 5 bases; J trimming: 5 bases; junction bases outside the gene matches: 11.

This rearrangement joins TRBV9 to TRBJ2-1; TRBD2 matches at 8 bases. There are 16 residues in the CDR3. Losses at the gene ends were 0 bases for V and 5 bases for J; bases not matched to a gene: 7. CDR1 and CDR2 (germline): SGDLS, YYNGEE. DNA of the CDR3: TGTGCCAGCAGCGTAGGTTTATTAGCGGGAAACAATGAGCAGTTCTTC. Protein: CASSVGLLAGNNEQFF.

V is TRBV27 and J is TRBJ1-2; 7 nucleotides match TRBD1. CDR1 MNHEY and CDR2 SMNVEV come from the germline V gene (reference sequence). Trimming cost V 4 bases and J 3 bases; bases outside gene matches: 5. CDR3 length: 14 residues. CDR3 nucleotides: TGTGCCAGCAGTTCCGACAGGGAAGACTATGGCTACACCTTC. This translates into CASSSDREDYGYTF.

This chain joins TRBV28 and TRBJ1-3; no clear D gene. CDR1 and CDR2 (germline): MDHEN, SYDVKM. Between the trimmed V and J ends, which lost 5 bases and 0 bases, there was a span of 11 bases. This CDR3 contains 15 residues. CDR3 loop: CASSGEAISGNTIYF. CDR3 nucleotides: TGTGCCAGCAGTGGAGAGGCAATCTCTGGAAACACCATATATTTT.

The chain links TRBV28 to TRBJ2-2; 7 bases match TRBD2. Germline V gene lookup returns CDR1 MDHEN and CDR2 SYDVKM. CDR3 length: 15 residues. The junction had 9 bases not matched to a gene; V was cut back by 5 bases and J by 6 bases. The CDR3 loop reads CASSPPAGAAGELFF. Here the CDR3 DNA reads TGTGCCAGCAGTCCCCCGGCGGGAGCGGCCGGGGAGCTGTTTTTT.

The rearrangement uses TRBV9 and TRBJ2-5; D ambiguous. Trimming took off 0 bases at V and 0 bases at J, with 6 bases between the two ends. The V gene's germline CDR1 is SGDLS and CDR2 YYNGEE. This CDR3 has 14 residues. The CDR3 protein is CASSVAPDQETQYF. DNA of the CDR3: TGTGCCAGCAGCGTAGCTCCGGACCAAGAGACCCAGTACTTC.

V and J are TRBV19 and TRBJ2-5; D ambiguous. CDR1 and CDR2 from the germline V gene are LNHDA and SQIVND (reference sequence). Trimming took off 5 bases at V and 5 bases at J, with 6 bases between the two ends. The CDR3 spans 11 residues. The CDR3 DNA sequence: TGTGCCAGTAGTGCCGGGGAGACCCAGTACTTC. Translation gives CASSAGETQYF.

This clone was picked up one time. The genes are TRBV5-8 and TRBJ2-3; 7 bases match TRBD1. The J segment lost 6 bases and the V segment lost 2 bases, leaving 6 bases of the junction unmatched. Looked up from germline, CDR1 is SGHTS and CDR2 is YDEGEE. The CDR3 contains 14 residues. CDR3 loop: CASSFLQGTDTQYF. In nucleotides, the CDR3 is TGTGCCAGCAGCTTCTTACAGGGGACCGATACGCAGTATTTT.

CDR3 nucleotide sequence: TGTGCCAGCAGCCCCAGGAACCTTAATGAAAAACTGTTTTTT. Translated: CASSPRNLNEKLFF. The rearrangement uses TRBV7-8 and TRBJ1-4; no reliable D call. V lost 5 bases, J lost 4 bases, and 11 bases lay in between. The CDR3 spans 14 residues. Germline CDR1 reads SGHVS; CDR2 reads FQNEAQ.